This TCR beta chain was captured by sequencing in a study of cytomegalovirus exposure and HLA in healthy donors. At sampling all donors were nominally healthy, likely with unrecorded immune exposures. As concerns this clone: Its matching antigen is unknown.

This PCR relied on a set of 60 Vbeta primers and 13 Jbeta primers. This table comes from immunoSEQ multiplex PCR, and its TCRdb copy is limited to in-frame clones, with some not included. The sample shows about 150,000 clones, under 80% of them seen only once. Notes on the study in general: The authors reported that TCR beta sequences could predict HLA-A and HLA-B alleles. These predictions were accurate for most subjects in the first cohort.

The sequencing sample was made of PBMCs. The clonotype was recovered from a young man in good health and CMV-seronegative.

CDR3 nucleotide sequence: TGTGCCAGCAGCCAAGAAGCGGGTAGTGCGAATAAGCAGTACTTC. Its translation: CASSQEAGSANKQYF. The chain joins TRBV4-2 to TRBJ2-7, with D maybe TRBD2 (6 bases). Germline assignment: CDR1 LGHNA and CDR2 YNFKEQ. The CDR3 extends over 15 amino acids. The V and J ends lost 0 bases and 8 bases respectively, with 17 bases between them.